The T cell receptor (beta chain) under discussion was sequenced for a study of cytomegalovirus exposure and HLA in healthy donors. Healthy bone marrow donors formed the donor group. The CDR3 has 14 residues. Germline V gene data show CDR1 as SEHNR and CDR2 as FQNEAQ (reference sequence). General study points: Among the CMV-associated chains, a few were confirmed in vitro as specific for CMV antigens.

Researchers ran the PCR with 60 Vbeta and 13 Jbeta primers. Sequencing used immunoSEQ multiplex PCR; TCRdb keeps in-frame clones, though not all of them. Here the sample spans around 300,000 clones, approximately 70% being singletons. Concerning this clone: Its antigen is still unknown. Sequence at one end of the junction differs from germline and may be a read error.

This chain links TRBV7-9 with TRBJ1-1; possible D gene TRBD1, 6 bases. This TCR was recovered from a female donor in good health and CMV-seronegative. Sequenced sample: PBMCs. This CDR3 is CSSSLQGLNTEAFF. CDR3 coding DNA: TGTTCCAGCAGCCTACAGGGCCTGAACACTGAAGCTTTCTTT.